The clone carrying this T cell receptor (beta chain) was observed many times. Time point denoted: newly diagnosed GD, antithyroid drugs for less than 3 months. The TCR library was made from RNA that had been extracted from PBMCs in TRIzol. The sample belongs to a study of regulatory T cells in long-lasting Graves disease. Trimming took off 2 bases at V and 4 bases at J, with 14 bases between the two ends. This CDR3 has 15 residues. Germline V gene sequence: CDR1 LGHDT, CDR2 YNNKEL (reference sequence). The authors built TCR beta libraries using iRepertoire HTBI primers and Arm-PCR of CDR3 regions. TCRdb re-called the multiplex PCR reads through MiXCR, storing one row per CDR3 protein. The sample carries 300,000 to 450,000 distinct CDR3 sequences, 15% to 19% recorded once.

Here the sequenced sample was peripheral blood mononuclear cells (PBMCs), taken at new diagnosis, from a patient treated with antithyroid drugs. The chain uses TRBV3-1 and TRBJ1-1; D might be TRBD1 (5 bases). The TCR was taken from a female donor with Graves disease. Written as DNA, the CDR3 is TGTGCCAGCAGCCAATTTGGGGCGTCAAGCACTGAAGCTTTCTTT. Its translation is CASSQFGASSTEAFF.